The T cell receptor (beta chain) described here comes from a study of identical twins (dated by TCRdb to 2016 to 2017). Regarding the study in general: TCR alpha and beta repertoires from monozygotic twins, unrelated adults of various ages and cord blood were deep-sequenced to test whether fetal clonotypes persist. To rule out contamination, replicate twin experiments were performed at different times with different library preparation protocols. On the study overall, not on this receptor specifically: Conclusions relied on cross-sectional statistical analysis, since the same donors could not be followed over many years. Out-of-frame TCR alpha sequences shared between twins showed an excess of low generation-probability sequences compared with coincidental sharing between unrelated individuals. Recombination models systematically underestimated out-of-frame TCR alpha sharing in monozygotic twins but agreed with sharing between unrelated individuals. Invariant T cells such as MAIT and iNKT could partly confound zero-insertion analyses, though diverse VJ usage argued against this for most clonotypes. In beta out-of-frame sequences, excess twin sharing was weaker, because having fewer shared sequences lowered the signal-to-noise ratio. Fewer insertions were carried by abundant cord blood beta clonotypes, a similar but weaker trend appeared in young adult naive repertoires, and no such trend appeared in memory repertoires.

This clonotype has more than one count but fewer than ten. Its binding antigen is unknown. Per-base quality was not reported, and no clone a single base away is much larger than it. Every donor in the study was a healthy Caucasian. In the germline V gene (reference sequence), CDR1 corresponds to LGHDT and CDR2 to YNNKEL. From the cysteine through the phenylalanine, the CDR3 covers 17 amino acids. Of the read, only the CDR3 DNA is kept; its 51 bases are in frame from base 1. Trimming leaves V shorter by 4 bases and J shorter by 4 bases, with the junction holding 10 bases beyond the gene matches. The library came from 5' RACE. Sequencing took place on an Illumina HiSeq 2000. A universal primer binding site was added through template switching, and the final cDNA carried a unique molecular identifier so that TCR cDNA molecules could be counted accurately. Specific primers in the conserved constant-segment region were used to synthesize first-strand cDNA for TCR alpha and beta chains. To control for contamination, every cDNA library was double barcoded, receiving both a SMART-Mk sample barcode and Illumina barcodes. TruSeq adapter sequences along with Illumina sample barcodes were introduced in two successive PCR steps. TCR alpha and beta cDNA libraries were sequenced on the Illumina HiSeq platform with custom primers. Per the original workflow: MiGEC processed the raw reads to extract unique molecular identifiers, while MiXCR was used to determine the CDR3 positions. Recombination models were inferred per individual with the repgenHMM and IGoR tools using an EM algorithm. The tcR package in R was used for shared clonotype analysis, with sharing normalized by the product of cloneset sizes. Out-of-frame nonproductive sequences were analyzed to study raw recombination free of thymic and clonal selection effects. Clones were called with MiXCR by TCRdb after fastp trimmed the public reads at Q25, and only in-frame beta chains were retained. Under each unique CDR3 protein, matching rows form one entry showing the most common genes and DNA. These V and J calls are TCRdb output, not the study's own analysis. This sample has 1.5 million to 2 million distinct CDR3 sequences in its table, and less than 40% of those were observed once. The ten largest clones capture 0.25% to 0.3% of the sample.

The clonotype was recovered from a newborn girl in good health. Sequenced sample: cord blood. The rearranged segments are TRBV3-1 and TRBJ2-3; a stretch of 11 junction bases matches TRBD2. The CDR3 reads CASSLRPGLADPDTQYF. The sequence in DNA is TGTGCCAGCAGCCTTAGACCGGGACTAGCGGACCCAGATACGCAGTATTTT.